This T cell receptor (beta chain) emerged from a study of cytomegalovirus exposure and HLA in healthy donors. About this clone: What it binds is unknown.

Per germline, CDR1 SGHNT and CDR2 YYREEE (reference sequence). With V trimmed by 3 bases and J by 5 bases, 3 bases remained unmatched. This CDR3 contains 14 residues. Notes on the study in general: Sequencing depth across donors, presence/absence analyses assumed, was roughly uniform.

The PCR employed 60 Vbeta primers together with 13 Jbeta primers. Some clones are missing from TCRdb's copy, which holds only in-frame ones; the method was immunoSEQ multiplex PCR. The table has 220,000 or so clones, around 75% seen once. The chain is built from TRBV5-4 and TRBJ2-5; TRBD2 aligns across 11 bases. The sequence came from a woman younger than 45 in good health and CMV-seronegative. Sequencing was carried out using PBMCs. The CDR3 region is CASSSRTSGETQYF. Here the CDR3 DNA reads TGTGCCAGCAGCTCCCGGACTAGCGGGGAGACCCAGTACTTC.